Listed here is a single T cell receptor (beta chain). Source study methods: Amplification from reference gene primers served as the basis for estimated nucleated cell counts. TCRdb's table, derived via immunoSEQ multiplex PCR, lists solely in-frame clones and lacks some. D and trimming come from the DNA, and the V and J calls and clone size come from that table. Of some 290,000 clones listed, just under 90% were seen once; the top ten hold approximately 10%. Between the trimmed V and J ends, which lost 6 bases and 2 bases, there was a span of 11 bases. Germline CDR1 reads MNHEY; CDR2 reads SMNVEV (reference sequence). The CDR3 length is 13 residues. The data belong to a study of blood T cell repertoires in COVID-19. Overall study: Both acute and convalescent COVID-19 samples were obtained from the United States, Italy and Spain. In each case, the material was cDNA or gDNA derived from T cells, B-cell-depleted T cells, or PBMCs.

Patients of the Seattle cohort, enrolled during active infection, were followed longitudinally. V is TRBV27 and J is TRBJ2-7, with D hard to call. The receptor was isolated from a woman under 40 with COVID-19, enrolled during active disease. Sequencing input: peripheral blood. This CDR3 reads CASRRHSPYEQYF. CDR3 nucleotide sequence: TGTGCCAGCAGACGACACAGCCCCTACGAGCAGTACTTC.